This paragraph reports one T cell receptor (beta chain). This clone was found a few times. The antigen it binds to is not known. Coverage ceases 3 residues before the CDR3 finishes, and the germline J gene fills in the end. Standard criteria were used to diagnose CVID, namely serum IgG, IgA and/or IgM reduced below the normal range together with specific antibody deficiency. There were fewer than 45 subjects in the CVID group (roughly 30 male and some 15 female), ranging in age from roughly 9 to 64 years, with a mean age of around 40. Most of the CVID patients and most of the healthy controls were of Caucasian heritage. All CVID subjects had received replacement immunoglobulin therapy for at least one year at the time of study participation. At the time of blood collection, no CVID subject was ill or was being treated with immunomodulatory or immunosuppressive medication. Heparinized peripheral whole blood samples of roughly 5 to 8.5 ml were obtained from each donor. Genomic DNA from adults with common variable immune deficiency (CVID) and from healthy adult controls was used for sequencing of TCRbeta CDR3 repertoires. To isolate peripheral blood mononuclear cells, diluted blood was subjected to density centrifugation over Hypaque 1077 or Ficoll-Paque. Genomic DNA was extracted from unsorted mononuclear cells by Qiagen column purification or by a centrifugation-based method.

This specimen belongs to a study of T cell clonality in common variable immunodeficiency (dated by TCRdb to about 2015). Counted from cysteine to phenylalanine, this CDR3 has 14 amino acids. The DNA has 33 bases, all within the CDR3, and is read from base 1. From V the trimming removes 3 bases and from J it removes 5 bases, while the gene matches leave 5 bases of the junction unaccounted for. For CDR1 and CDR2, the germline V gene lists SNHLY and FYNNEI. For sequencing input, CVID and control samples contributed equivalent amounts of genomic DNA. For every sample, a 60 bp segment covering the rearranged TCRbeta CDR3 region was amplified and then sequenced. The immunoSEQ assay, a bias-corrected multiplex PCR combined with high-throughput sequencing, was used to amplify TCRbeta. Per the source publication's procedure: Every unique nucleotide sequence counted as a clone and was annotated with V, D and J genes, copy number and frequency. Sequences were labeled productive if in frame, and non-productive if out of frame or containing stop codons. As previously described, clonality was computed from Shannon's entropy. The predicted amino acid sequences of productive clones were used to derive mean CDR3 Kyte-Doolittle hydropathy. The R hclust function was used to hierarchically cluster scaled V gene usage with Manhattan distance and complete linkage. To assess clone sharing by CDR3 amino acid sequence, 12 repertoires per group were resampled over 100 rounds. Repertoires were searched for 65 to 75 published EBV-specific and around 240 published CMV-specific TCRbeta sequences. A couple of CVID samples that yielded fewer than 10,000 sequences were excluded from the analysis, so roughly 40 CVID repertoires were retained. TCRdb took this table from immuneACCESS and kept in-frame rearrangements with V and J called. Such tables lack part of the clones; where checked against another copy, unresolved V genes explain under half of the gap, and the rest is unexplained. D and trimming come from the DNA, and the V and J calls and clone size come from that table. This sample has more than 25,000 clones in the table, none counted a single time. The ten largest clones represent approximately 4% of the sample.

What the work shows at the level of the full study, not this receptor alone: According to the authors, figuring out what caused the increased clonality in CVID would require sequencing the repertoires of T cell subpopulations. Reportedly, TCRbeta sequences from CVID had fewer deletions and N-nucleotide insertions, and highly modified clones with 13 or more V deletions were absent from CVID. TCRbeta clonality was higher in CVID subjects than in healthy controls (t-test p = 0.018), and the increase was most characteristic of about a third of subjects. Differences among patients in the CVID cohort limited the correlations between repertoire features and clinical complications. Fewer TCRbeta clones were shared among CVID subjects than among healthy controls (p < 0.0001). Even though DNA input was equal, the average per sample came to about 81,820 unique sequences for controls compared with some 29,000 for CVID samples.

The rearrangement joined TRBV2 to TRBJ2-5; 8 bases in the junction line up with TRBD2. The material sequenced was peripheral blood mononuclear cells. The TCR sequence derives from a human donor with common variable immunodeficiency. The CDR3 is CASSDPASGETQYF. The sequenced CDR3 bases are TGTGCCAGCAGTGATCCCGCTAGCGGGGAGACC.